Listed below are T cell receptor beta chains from one sample, sequenced in a study of PD-L1 blockade in urothelial cancer. Using immunoSEQ multiplex PCR, the repertoire was profiled, and TCRdb retains in-frame clones only, with some absent. The sample contains some 110,000 clones, approximately 90% of which appear only once. The input for sequencing was PBMCs, taken around atezolizumab (anti-PD-L1) treatment. These receptors all come from a man in his 60s with urothelial cancer. CDR3s include the opening cysteine and the closing phenylalanine or tryptophan. A D gene is named only where the DNA matches it firmly. Some rows have no size entry. The others give once, few or many, or a class for an expanded clone.

v_call	j_call	clone_size	d_call	cdr3_aa	cdr3_nt
TRBV18	TRBJ1-2	few	-	CASSPPSESGYTF	TGTGCCAGCTCACCACCGTCCGAGAGTGGCTACACCTTC
TRBV2	TRBJ2-5	-	TRBD1	CARKDREFPETQYF	TGTGCCCGCAAAGACAGGGAGTTTCCAGAGACCCAGTACTTC
TRBV5-1	TRBJ1-3	-	TRBD1	CASSPQGALDSGNTIYF	TGCGCCAGCAGCCCACAGGGGGCCTTGGACTCTGGAAACACCATATATTTT
TRBV14	TRBJ1-1	few	-	CASSQALITEAFF	TGTGCCAGCAGCCAAGCACTGATCACTGAAGCTTTCTTT
TRBV6-6	TRBJ1-1	-	TRBD1	CASIPGQGAQNTEAFF	TGTGCCAGCATCCCTGGACAGGGGGCCCAGAACACTGAAGCTTTCTTT
TRBV28	TRBJ1-1	-	TRBD1	CASSLLGTGNMNTEAFF	TGTGCCAGCAGTTTATTGGGGACAGGGAATATGAACACTGAAGCTTTCTTT
TRBV4-2	TRBJ2-1	-	TRBD2	CASSQGEREGLRFF	TGTGCCAGCAGCCAAGGAGAGCGGGAGGGCCTCCGGTTCTTC
TRBV11-2	TRBJ2-3	-	TRBD1	CASSKTGTGGFGTDTQYF	TGTGCCAGCAGCAAAACCGGGACAGGGGGCTTTGGCACAGATACGCAGTATTTT
TRBV5-1	TRBJ2-1	-	TRBD2	CASQGLAGENEQFF	TGCGCCAGCCAAGGACTAGCGGGAGAAAATGAGCAGTTCTTC
TRBV5-1	TRBJ2-1	-	-	CASSLGGQSSYNEQFF	TGCGCCAGCAGCTTGGGAGGACAAAGCTCCTACAATGAGCAGTTCTTC
TRBV6-5	TRBJ2-3	-	TRBD1	CASRGQGVRGDTQYF	TGTGCCAGCAGGGGACAGGGGGTTCGGGGAGATACGCAGTATTTT
TRBV7-9	TRBJ2-1	-	TRBD2	CASSKGLDYNEQFF	TGTGCCAGCAGCAAAGGACTAGACTACAATGAGCAGTTCTTC
TRBV7-3	TRBJ1-5	-	-	CASSFQANQPQHF	TGTGCCAGCAGCTTTCAGGCGAATCAGCCCCAGCATTTT
TRBV7-2	TRBJ2-3	-	TRBD2	CASSLARAGASDTQYF	TGTGCCAGCAGCTTAGCGAGAGCGGGGGCCTCGGATACGCAGTATTTT
TRBV27	TRBJ2-7	-	-	CASSQQSPYEQYF	TGTGCCAGCAGTCAACAATCTCCCTACGAGCAGTACTTC
TRBV21-1	TRBJ1-5	few	-	CASSKGHQPQHF	TGTGCCAGCAGCAAAGGGCATCAGCCCCAGCATTTT
TRBV5-1	TRBJ2-5	-	TRBD2	CASSLLLLIAGARGTQYF	TGCGCCAGCAGCTTGTTGTTATTGATAGCGGGGGCCCGAGGGACCCAGTACTTC
TRBV18	TRBJ1-1	-	-	CASSPSRSPNTEAFF	TGTGCCAGCTCACCGTCGCGAAGCCCGAACACTGAAGCTTTCTTT
TRBV4-3	TRBJ1-1	-	-	CASSQETGSTEAFF	TGCGCCAGCAGCCAAGAAACAGGGTCAACTGAAGCTTTCTTT
TRBV10-1	TRBJ2-1	-	TRBD2	CASNQGLAGGPQFF	TGCGCCAGCAACCAAGGACTAGCGGGAGGCCCGCAGTTCTTC
TRBV4-3	TRBJ1-1	-	TRBD1	CASSQDLRGRAFF	TGCGCCAGCAGCCAAGATCTGAGGGGGCGAGCTTTCTTT
TRBV7-9	TRBJ2-4	-	TRBD1	CASSLMGGTGEGAKNIQYF	TGTGCCAGCAGCTTGATGGGGGGGACAGGGGAAGGGGCCAAAAACATTCAGTACTTC
TRBV11-2	TRBJ2-5	-	TRBD2	CASSLAGLAGGQETQYF	TGTGCCAGCAGCTTAGCCGGACTAGCGGGGGGCCAAGAGACCCAGTACTTC
TRBV19	TRBJ2-7	-	-	CASSISDRYEQYF	TGTGCCAGTAGTATCTCCGACAGGTACGAGCAGTACTTC
TRBV5-1	TRBJ1-2	-	-	CASSLGTTSYGYTF	TGCGCCAGCAGCTTGGGGACAACAAGCTATGGCTACACCTTC
TRBV4-3	TRBJ1-4	-	-	CASSRVGLRVGEKLFF	TGCGCCAGCAGCCGCGTGGGGCTTCGGGTGGGTGAAAAACTGTTTTTT
TRBV18	TRBJ2-1	-	TRBD2	CASALTPGTSGGSSYNEQFF	TGTGCCAGCGCCTTAACCCCCGGGACTAGCGGGGGGAGCTCCTACAATGAGCAGTTCTTC
TRBV15	TRBJ2-2	-	TRBD1	CATSINRGPGTGELFF	TGTGCCACCAGCATCAACAGGGGCCCGGGGACCGGGGAGCTGTTTTTT
TRBV6-1	TRBJ2-4	-	TRBD2	CASSESGRNIQYF	TGTGCCAGCAGCGAAAGCGGGAGGAACATTCAGTACTTC
TRBV1	TRBJ1-2	-	-	CTSSRPGTGGYGYTF	TGCACCAGCAGCCGGCCGGGGACAGGGGGCTATGGCTACACCTTC
TRBV4-2	TRBJ2-5	-	-	CASSQPEVETQYF	TGTGCCAGCAGCCAACCGGAGGTGGAGACCCAGTACTTC